This is a list of T cell receptor beta chains from one sample in a study of blood T cell repertoires in COVID-19. Profiling relied on immunoSEQ multiplex PCR, and the TCRdb table lists in-frame clones only, not all of them. Of roughly 150,000 clones detected, 80% to 90% appear once; the ten largest clones hold roughly 6.1%. Sequenced input: peripheral blood. The receptors shown here come from a man aged 80 or over with acute or convalescent COVID-19. The CDR3 runs from the conserved cysteine through the conserved F or W. Fields, in order: V gene, J gene, clone size, D gene, CDR3 protein, CDR3 DNA. A D gene is named only where the DNA matches it firmly. Some rows mark clone size as missing; the rest say once, few, many or name a class of expanded clone.

>TRBV2|TRBJ2-7|.|TRBD2
CASGSIAGQGEQYF
TGTGCCAGCGGATCCATAGCGGGACAAGGCGAGCAGTACTTC
>TRBV28|TRBJ2-1|.|TRBD2
CASSSGLAGVDNEQFF
TGTGCCAGCAGTTCAGGACTAGCGGGAGTCGACAATGAGCAGTTCTTC
>TRBV21-1|TRBJ2-3|.|.
CASTKVGASTDTQYF
TGTGCCAGCACCAAGGTGGGGGCTAGCACAGATACGCAGTATTTT
>TRBV5-1|TRBJ2-1|.|.
CASSLGRRQFF
TGCGCCAGCAGCTTGGGCCGCAGGCAGTTCTTC
>TRBV5-4|TRBJ2-1|.|TRBD2
CASSTWTSNEQFF
TGTGCCAGCAGCACCTGGACTAGCAATGAGCAGTTCTTC
>TRBV7-8|TRBJ2-5|.|.
CASSLAGTQTQYF
TGTGCCAGCAGCTTAGCCGGGACACAGACCCAGTACTTC
>TRBV5-4|TRBJ1-2|.|.
CASSLAAGQNYGYTF
TGTGCCAGCAGCTTGGCGGCCGGACAAAACTATGGCTACACCTTC
>TRBV24-1|TRBJ2-1|.|.
CATSVVGESYNEQFF
TGTGCCACCAGTGTTGTAGGGGAATCCTACAATGAGCAGTTCTTC
>TRBV15|TRBJ2-3|.|TRBD1
CATSARQGQDTQYF
TGTGCCACCAGCGCACGACAGGGACAGGATACGCAGTATTTT
>TRBV30|TRBJ1-1|.|.
CAWSVVGGTEAFF
TGTGCCTGGAGTGTAGTCGGGGGCACTGAAGCTTTCTTT
>TRBV7-6|TRBJ2-5|.|TRBD1
CASSLDGTGRETQYF
TGTGCCAGCAGCTTAGACGGGACAGGGAGGGAGACCCAGTACTTC
>TRBV9|TRBJ1-2|.|TRBD1
CASSPRTGNYGYTF
TGTGCCAGCAGCCCACGGACAGGCAACTATGGCTACACCTTC
>TRBV4-1|TRBJ2-1|.|TRBD2
CASSQSSGGAYNEQFF
TGCGCCAGCAGCCAATCCAGCGGGGGGGCCTACAATGAGCAGTTCTTC
>TRBV10-3|TRBJ2-5|few|.
CAISERETQYF
TGTGCCATCAGTGAGCGGGAGACCCAGTACTTC
>TRBV7-2|TRBJ1-2|.|.
CASSLGVGGNYGYTF
TGTGCCAGCAGCTTAGGGGTTGGAGGGAACTATGGCTACACCTTC
>TRBV9|TRBJ2-3|.|.
CASSPRGVQGFADTQYF
TGTGCCAGCAGCCCAAGAGGTGTACAGGGTTTTGCAGATACGCAGTATTTT
>TRBV7-8|TRBJ1-3|.|.
CASSPQTFSGNTIYF
TGTGCCAGCAGCCCGCAGACATTCTCTGGAAACACCATATATTTT
>TRBV7-2|TRBJ1-1|.|.
CASSQAGFTEAFF
TGTGCCAGCAGCCAAGCCGGTTTCACTGAAGCTTTCTTT
>TRBV30|TRBJ1-4|.|TRBD1
CAWSIPQTGKVATNEKLFF
TGTGCCTGGAGTATCCCTCAGACAGGGAAAGTTGCAACTAATGAAAAACTGTTTTTT
>TRBV5-1|TRBJ2-3|.|.
CASSYQAINTDTQYF
TGCGCCAGCAGCTACCAAGCCATAAACACAGATACGCAGTATTTT
>TRBV7-8|TRBJ2-2|.|.
CASSGTGTTNTGELFF
TGTGCCAGCAGCGGCACCGGGACAACTAACACCGGGGAGCTGTTTTTT
>TRBV5-4|TRBJ2-5|.|TRBD2
CASRPNLAGGQETQYF
TGTGCCAGCAGACCCAATCTAGCGGGAGGGCAAGAGACCCAGTACTTC
>TRBV5-6|TRBJ1-6|.|.
CASSAGAREVSPLHF
TGTGCCAGCAGCGCGGGAGCCAGGGAGGTTTCACCCCTCCACTTT
>TRBV27|TRBJ1-2|few|.
CASSWTSSNYGYTF
TGTGCCAGCAGTTGGACATCGAGCAACTATGGCTACACCTTC
>TRBV28|TRBJ1-2|.|.
CASKKGDYGYTF
TGTGCCAGCAAGAAAGGGGACTATGGCTACACCTTC
>TRBV15|TRBJ2-4|.|TRBD2
CATSRDKTSGGNIQYF
TGTGCCACCAGCAGAGATAAGACTAGCGGGGGAAACATTCAGTACTTC
>TRBV14|TRBJ2-1|.|.
CASSPLSSYNEQFF
TGTGCCAGCAGCCCCTTGAGCTCCTACAATGAGCAGTTCTTC
>TRBV20-1|TRBJ2-7|.|.
CSARLAGEQYF
TGCAGTGCTAGACTAGCAGGTGAGCAGTACTTC
>TRBV9|TRBJ2-4|.|TRBD1
CASSGTGTKNIQYF
TGTGCCAGCAGCGGGACAGGTACCAAAAACATTCAGTACTTC
>TRBV5-4|TRBJ2-5|.|TRBD2
CASSSTAWTSGDLGTQYF
TGTGCCAGCAGCTCGACCGCCTGGACTAGCGGGGACCTTGGGACCCAGTACTTC
>TRBV6-6|TRBJ2-3|.|.
CASSYGSRDTQYF
TGTGCCAGCAGCTATGGCTCCAGGGATACGCAGTATTTT
>TRBV5-1|TRBJ1-3|.|.
CASSEVGSGNTIYF
TGCGCCAGCAGCGAGGTGGGTTCTGGAAACACCATATATTTT
>TRBV9|TRBJ1-4|.|.
CASSLGGGLSPNEKLFF
TGTGCCAGCAGCTTAGGGGGAGGACTATCACCTAATGAAAAACTGTTTTTT
>TRBV2|TRBJ2-3|.|.
CASMRAGSTDTQYF
TGTGCCAGCATGCGGGCAGGAAGCACAGATACGCAGTATTTT
>TRBV10-3|TRBJ2-6|few|.
CAISERMGGGANVLTF
TGTGCCATCAGTGAAAGAATGGGAGGTGGGGCCAACGTCCTGACTTTC
>TRBV5-6|TRBJ1-5|.|TRBD1
CASSSGTEQGPQHF
TGTGCCAGCAGCTCGGGGACAGAACAGGGGCCCCAGCATTTT
>TRBV15|TRBJ1-1|once|.
CATSRDRGVNTEAFF
TGTGCCACCAGCAGAGACCGGGGGGTGAACACTGAAGCTTTCTTT
>TRBV5-6|TRBJ1-6|.|.
CASSLEISPLHF
TGTGCCAGCAGCTTGGAAATATCACCCCTCCACTTT
>TRBV5-8|TRBJ1-6|once|.
CASRGRVGNSPLHF
TGTGCCAGCAGGGGGAGGGTGGGTAATTCACCCCTCCACTTT
>TRBV11-3|TRBJ2-1|.|TRBD2
CASSISGRFSEQFF
TGTGCCAGCAGCATTAGCGGGAGGTTTAGTGAGCAGTTCTTC
>TRBV5-1|TRBJ2-2|.|.
CASRGRGQENTGELFF
TGCGCCAGCCGCGGGAGGGGACAGGAGAACACCGGGGAGCTGTTTTTT
>TRBV21-1|TRBJ2-5|.|.
CASSKRGSSKETQYF
TGTGCCAGCAGCAAAAGGGGGTCGTCTAAAGAGACCCAGTACTTC
>TRBV2|TRBJ1-1|.|.
CASLTSGSVGTEAFF
TGTGCCAGCTTAACGTCTGGGAGTGTGGGGACTGAAGCTTTCTTT